What follows are 9 T cell receptor beta chains derived from one specimen sequenced in a study of shared clonotypes between healthy human individuals. CD45RO-negative, CCR7-positively selected cells formed the naive CD8 fraction, excluding terminally differentiated effector memory CD45RA+ cells. This table comes from immunoSEQ multiplex PCR, and its TCRdb copy is limited to in-frame clones, with some not included. Found here are about 680,000 clones, just over 90% of them singletons; the top ten hold nearly 25%. The source material was naive CD8+ T cells sorted from blood. These receptors were obtained from a man between 25 and 39 years old in good health.

Of note for this clone: The same CDR3 can be traced to other DNA sequences in this sample. The chain links TRBV27 to TRBJ1-4; D call uncertain. Trimming removed 1 base from V and 0 bases from J, with 3 bases in between. This CDR3 region has 14 residues. Per the germline V gene, CDR1 is MNHEY and CDR2 is SMNVEV (reference sequence). This CDR3 is CASSLYATNEKLFF. In DNA form, the CDR3 reads TGTGCCAGCAGTTTATATGCAACTAATGAAAAACTGTTTTTT.

The chain has TRBV18 and TRBJ2-7; TRBD2 aligns across 7 bases. The length of the CDR3 is 15 residues. CDR1 and CDR2 from the germline V gene are KGHSH and LQKENI. The ends lost 3 bases at V and 5 bases at J; junction bases unmatched: 10. The DNA of the CDR3 is TGTGCCAGCTCACCCGAGGCGGGAGCCTTGGACGAGCAGTACTTC. This encodes CASSPEAGALDEQYF.

This rearrangement joins TRBV11-2 to TRBJ2-3; D is uncertain. The V gene's germline CDR1 is SGHAT and CDR2 FQNNGV. Trimming left V 7 bases short and J 3 bases short, with 11 bases between. The length of the CDR3 is 13 residues. CDR3 residues: CASTTWSTDTQYF. In DNA form, the CDR3 reads TGTGCCAGCACCACGTGGTCGACAGATACGCAGTATTTT.

The chain combines TRBV9 with TRBJ2-4, with 7 nucleotides matching TRBD2. The germline V gene encodes CDR1 SGDLS and CDR2 YYNGEE. V lost 0 bases to trimming and J lost 4 bases; unmatched junction nucleotides: 7. The CDR3 is made up of 16 amino acids. CDR3 in DNA: TGTGCCAGCAGCGTAGTAGGGGACTACCCTAAAAACATTCAGTACTTC. Amino acids: CASSVVGDYPKNIQYF.

The chain combines TRBV7-6 with TRBJ1-2, with D unresolved. This CDR3 is built from 16 residues. With 5 bases removed from V and 6 bases from J, the gap between germline ends came to 22 bases. CDR1 and CDR2 (germline): SGHVS, FNYEAQ. CDR3 region: CASSPMGRSSTDGYTF. The CDR3 bases are TGTGCCAGCAGCCCTATGGGTCGGTCAAGTACGGATGGCTACACCTTC.

The CDR3 spells CASSVSGRAELDIQYF. CDR3 DNA sequence: TGTGCCAGCAGCGTAAGCGGGAGGGCCGAATTAGACATTCAGTACTTC. The J gene is TRBJ2-4, the V gene TRBV7-9, with 10 bases identical to TRBD2. Per the germline V gene, CDR1 is SEHNR and CDR2 is FQNEAQ (reference sequence). The CDR3 has 16 amino acids. V was pared by 5 bases and J by 8 bases, with 12 bases of the junction left unmatched.

The chain is built from TRBV10-3 and TRBJ2-7; maybe TRBD1 (5 bases). Germline loops: CDR1 ENHRY, CDR2 SYGVKD. V was clipped by 4 bases and J by 1 base, with 5 bases between them. The CDR3 is 12 residues long. The CDR3 region is CAISGTSYEQYF. For the CDR3, the DNA is TGTGCCATCAGTGGGACATCCTACGAGCAGTACTTC.

J is TRBJ2-7 and V is TRBV29-1; no clear D gene. The CDR3 spans 13 residues. Germline loops: CDR1 SQVTM, CDR2 ANQGSEA. V dropped 1 base and J dropped 2 bases, with 9 bases sitting between them. CDR3 region: CSVEGSTAYEQYF. The CDR3 bases are TGCAGCGTTGAAGGTTCGACTGCCTACGAGCAGTACTTC.

This chain uses TRBV13 with TRBJ1-1; D not certain. Germline CDR1 and CDR2: PRHDT and FYEKMQ (reference sequence). The V gene lost 0 bases and the J gene lost 4 bases, with 3 bases spanning the gap. The CDR3 runs 12 residues. As DNA, the CDR3 is TGTGCCAGCAGCTTAGGTGCCACTGAAGCTTTCTTT. Translating it yields CASSLGATEAFF.